The T cell receptor (beta chain) under discussion was sequenced for a study of T-cell reconstitution after alpha-beta-depleted transplantation in children. This clonotype was counted ten times or more. A library of TCRbeta sequences, prepared with unique molecular identifiers, was generated. TCRdb fed the PCR reads into MiXCR, producing one record per CDR3 protein. Here the sample spans roughly 220,000 distinct CDR3 sequences, 7.5% to 9.5% being singletons. The sequence derives from a male patient aged 2-9 years who had a stem cell transplant for acute myeloid leukemia, so the T cells may come from the graft donor. Sequencing was performed on PBMCs, mostly from graft donor cells, taken 360 days after TCRalphabeta/CD19-depleted stem cell transplant.

CDR3 DNA sequence: TGCGCCAGCACTGGAAGAGACACAGATACGCAGTATTTT. As protein: CASTGRDTDTQYF. V is TRBV5-1 and J is TRBJ2-3; D is undetermined. The CDR3 totals 13 residues. Per the germline V gene, CDR1 is SGHRS and CDR2 is YFSETQ. Trimming took off 6 bases at V and 2 bases at J, with 10 bases between the two ends. The entire variable domain, with the rest obtained from reference TRBV5-1 and TRBJ2-3, is as follows: KAGVTQTPRYLIKTRGQQVTLSCSPISGHRSVSWYQQTPGQGLQFLFEYFSETQRNKGNFPGRFSGRQFSNSRSEMNVSTLELGDSALYLCASTGRDTDTQYFGPGTRLTVL.